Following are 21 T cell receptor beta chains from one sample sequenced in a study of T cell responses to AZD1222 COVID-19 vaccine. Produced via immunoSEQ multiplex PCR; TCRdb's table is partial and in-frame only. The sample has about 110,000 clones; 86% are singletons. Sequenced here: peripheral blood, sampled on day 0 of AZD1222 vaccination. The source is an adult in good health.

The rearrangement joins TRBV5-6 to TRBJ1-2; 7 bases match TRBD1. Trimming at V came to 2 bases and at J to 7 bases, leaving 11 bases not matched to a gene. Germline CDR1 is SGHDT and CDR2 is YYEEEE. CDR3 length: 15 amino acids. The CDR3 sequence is CASSFPTGVLGGYTF. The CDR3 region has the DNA TGTGCCAGCAGCTTCCCCACAGGGGTACTTGGTGGCTACACCTTC.

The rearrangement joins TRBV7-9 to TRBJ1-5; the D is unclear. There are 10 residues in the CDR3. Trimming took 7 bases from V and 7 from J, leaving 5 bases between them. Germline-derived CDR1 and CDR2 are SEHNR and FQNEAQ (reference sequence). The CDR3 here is CASTSQPQHF. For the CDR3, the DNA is TGTGCCAGCACTAGCCAGCCCCAGCATTTT.

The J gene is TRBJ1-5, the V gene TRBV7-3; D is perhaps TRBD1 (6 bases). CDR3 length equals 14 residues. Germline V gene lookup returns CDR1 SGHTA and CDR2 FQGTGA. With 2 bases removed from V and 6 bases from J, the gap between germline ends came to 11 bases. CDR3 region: CASSLAGAGQPQHF. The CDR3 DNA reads TGTGCCAGCAGCTTAGCAGGGGCAGGTCAGCCCCAGCATTTT.

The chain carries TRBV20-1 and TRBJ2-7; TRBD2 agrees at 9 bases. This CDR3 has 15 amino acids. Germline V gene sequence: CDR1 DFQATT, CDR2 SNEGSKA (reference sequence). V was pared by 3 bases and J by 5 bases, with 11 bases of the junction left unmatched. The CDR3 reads CSASPGASGDHEQYF. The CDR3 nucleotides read TGCAGTGCTAGTCCTGGGGCTAGCGGGGACCACGAGCAGTACTTC.

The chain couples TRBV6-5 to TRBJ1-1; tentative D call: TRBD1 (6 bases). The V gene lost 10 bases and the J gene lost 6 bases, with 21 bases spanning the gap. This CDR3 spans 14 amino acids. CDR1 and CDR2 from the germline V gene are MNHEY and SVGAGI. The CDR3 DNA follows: TGTGCCATCACACCCGGGACAAGGGGGGCTGAAGCTTTCTTT. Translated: CAITPGTRGAEAFF.

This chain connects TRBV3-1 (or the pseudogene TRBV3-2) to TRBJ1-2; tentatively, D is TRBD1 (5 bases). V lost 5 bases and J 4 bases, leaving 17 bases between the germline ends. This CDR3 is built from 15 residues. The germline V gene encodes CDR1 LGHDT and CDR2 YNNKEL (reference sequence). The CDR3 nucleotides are TGTGCCAGCAGCTCCCCTGGGGACGGAGCCTATGGCTACACCTTC. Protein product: CASSSPGDGAYGYTF.

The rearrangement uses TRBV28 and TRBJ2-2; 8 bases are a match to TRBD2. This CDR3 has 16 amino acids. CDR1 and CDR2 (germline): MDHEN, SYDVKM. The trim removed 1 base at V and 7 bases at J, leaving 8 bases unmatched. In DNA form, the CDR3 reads TGTGCCAGCAGTTTATATCCCGCCACTAGCGGCGGGGAGCTGTTTTTT. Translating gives CASSLYPATSGGELFF. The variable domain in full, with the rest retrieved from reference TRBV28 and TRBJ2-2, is DVKVTQSSRYLVKRTGEKVFLECVQDMDHENMFWYRQDPGLGLRLIYFSYDVKMKEKGDIPEGYSVSREKKERFSLILESASTNQTSMYLCASSLYPATSGGELFFGEGSRLTVL.

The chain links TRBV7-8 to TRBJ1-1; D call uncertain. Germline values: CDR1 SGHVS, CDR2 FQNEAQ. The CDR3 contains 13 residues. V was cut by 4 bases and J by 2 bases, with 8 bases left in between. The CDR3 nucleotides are TGTGCCAGCAGCTCCCCCTACAACACTGAAGCTTTCTTT. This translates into CASSSPYNTEAFF.

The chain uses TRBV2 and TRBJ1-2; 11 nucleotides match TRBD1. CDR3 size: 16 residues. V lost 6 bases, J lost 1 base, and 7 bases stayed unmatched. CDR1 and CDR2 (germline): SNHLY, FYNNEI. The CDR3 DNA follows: TGTGCCAGCAGATCCGGGACAGGGGGGGTTAACTATGGCTACACCTTC. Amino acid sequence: CASRSGTGGVNYGYTF.

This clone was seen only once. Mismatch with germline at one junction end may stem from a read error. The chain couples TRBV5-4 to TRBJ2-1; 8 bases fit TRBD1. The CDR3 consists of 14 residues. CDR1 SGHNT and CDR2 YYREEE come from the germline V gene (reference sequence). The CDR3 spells CASSLVSVRTGMVF. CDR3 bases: TGTGCCAGCAGCTTGGTGTCCGTCAGGACAGGGATGGTCTTC.

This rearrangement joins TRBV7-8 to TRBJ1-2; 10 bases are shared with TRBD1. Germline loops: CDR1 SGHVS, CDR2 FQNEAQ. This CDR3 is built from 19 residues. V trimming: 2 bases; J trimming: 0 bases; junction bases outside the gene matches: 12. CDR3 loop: CASSLLWDRGLITNYGYTF. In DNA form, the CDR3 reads TGTGCCAGCAGCTTATTGTGGGACAGGGGCCTAATTACTAACTATGGCTACACCTTC. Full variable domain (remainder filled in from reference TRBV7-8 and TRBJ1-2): GAGVSQSPRYKVAKRGQDVALRCDPISGHVSLFWYQQALGQGPEFLTYFQNEAQLDKSGLPSDRFFAERPEGSVSTLKIQRTQQEDSAVYLCASSLLWDRGLITNYGYTFGSGTRLTVV.

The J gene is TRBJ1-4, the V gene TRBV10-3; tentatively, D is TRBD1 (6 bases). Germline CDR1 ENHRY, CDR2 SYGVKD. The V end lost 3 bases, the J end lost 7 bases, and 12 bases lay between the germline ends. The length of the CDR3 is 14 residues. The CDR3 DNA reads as TGTGCCATCAGTGAAGGGGGGGCTTTTGAAAAACTGTTTTTT. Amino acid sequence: CAISEGGAFEKLFF.

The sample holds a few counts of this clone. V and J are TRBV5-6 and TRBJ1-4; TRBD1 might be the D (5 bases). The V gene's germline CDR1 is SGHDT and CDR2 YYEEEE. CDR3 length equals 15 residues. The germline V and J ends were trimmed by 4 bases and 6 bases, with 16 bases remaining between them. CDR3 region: CASSPTTGVYEKLFF. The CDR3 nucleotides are TGTGCCAGCAGCCCCACAACAGGCGTTTATGAAAAACTGTTTTTT.

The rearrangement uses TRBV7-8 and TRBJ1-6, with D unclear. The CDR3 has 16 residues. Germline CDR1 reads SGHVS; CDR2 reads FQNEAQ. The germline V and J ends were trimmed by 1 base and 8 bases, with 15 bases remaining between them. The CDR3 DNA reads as TGTGCCAGCAGCTTAGGTTTAGGGCGGCAGTATTCACCCCTCCACTTT. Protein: CASSLGLGRQYSPLHF. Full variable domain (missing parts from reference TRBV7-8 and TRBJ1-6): GAGVSQSPRYKVAKRGQDVALRCDPISGHVSLFWYQQALGQGPEFLTYFQNEAQLDKSGLPSDRFFAERPEGSVSTLKIQRTQQEDSAVYLCASSLGLGRQYSPLHFGNGTRLTVT.

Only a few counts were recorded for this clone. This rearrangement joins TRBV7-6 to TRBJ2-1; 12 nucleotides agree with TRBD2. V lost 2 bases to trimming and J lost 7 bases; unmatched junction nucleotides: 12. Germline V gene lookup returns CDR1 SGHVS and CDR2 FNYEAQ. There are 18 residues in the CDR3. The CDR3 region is CASSLRLAGGLIANEQFF. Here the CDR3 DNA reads TGTGCCAGCAGCTTAAGGCTAGCGGGGGGGCTTATAGCAAATGAGCAGTTCTTC. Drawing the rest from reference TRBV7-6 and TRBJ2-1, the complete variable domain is GAGVSQSPRYKVTKRGQDVALRCDPISGHVSLYWYRQALGQGPEFLTYFNYEAQQDKSGLPNDRFSAERPEGSISTLTIQRTEQRDSAMYRCASSLRLAGGLIANEQFFGPGTRLTVL.

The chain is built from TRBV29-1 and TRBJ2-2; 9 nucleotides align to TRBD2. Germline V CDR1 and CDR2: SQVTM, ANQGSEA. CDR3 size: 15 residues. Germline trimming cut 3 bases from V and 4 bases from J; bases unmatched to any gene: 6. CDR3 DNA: TGCAGCGTTGAGTTTCTAGCGGGAAGCACCGGGGAGCTGTTTTTT. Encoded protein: CSVEFLAGSTGELFF.

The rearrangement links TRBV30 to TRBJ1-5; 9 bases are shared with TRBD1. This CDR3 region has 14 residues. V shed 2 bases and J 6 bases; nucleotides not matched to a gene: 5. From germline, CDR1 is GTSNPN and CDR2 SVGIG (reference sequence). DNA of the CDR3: TGTGCCTGGAGTCGTACAGGGGGCTCTCAGCCCCAGCATTTT. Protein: CAWSRTGGSQPQHF.

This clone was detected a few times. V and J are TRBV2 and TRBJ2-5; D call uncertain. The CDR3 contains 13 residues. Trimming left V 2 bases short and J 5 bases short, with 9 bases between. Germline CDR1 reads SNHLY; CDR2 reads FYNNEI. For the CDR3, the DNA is TGTGCCAGCAGTGAACTAGTCGTGGAGACCCAGTACTTC. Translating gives CASSELVVETQYF.

CDR3 sequence reads: CASSTSPGLTNEKLFF. DNA of the CDR3: TGTGCCAGCAGTACTAGCCCGGGACTGACTAATGAAAAACTGTTTTTT. V usage is TRBV28 and J usage is TRBJ1-4; tentative D call: TRBD1 (5 bases). V was clipped by 5 bases and J by 2 bases, with 15 bases between them. Germline values: CDR1 MDHEN, CDR2 SYDVKM. This CDR3 has 16 amino acids.

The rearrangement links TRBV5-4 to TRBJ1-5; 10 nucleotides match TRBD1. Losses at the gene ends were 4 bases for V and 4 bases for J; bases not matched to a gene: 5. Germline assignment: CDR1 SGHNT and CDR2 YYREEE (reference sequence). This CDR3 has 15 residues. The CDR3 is CASSRAGQGNQPQHF. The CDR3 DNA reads TGTGCCAGCAGCCGAGCGGGACAGGGGAATCAGCCCCAGCATTTT. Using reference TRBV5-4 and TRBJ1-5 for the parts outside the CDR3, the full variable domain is ETGVTQSPTHLIKTRGQQVTLRCSSQSGHNTVSWYQQALGQGPQFIFQYYREEENGRGNFPPRFSGLQFPNYSSELNVNALELDDSALYLCASSRAGQGNQPQHFGDGTRLSIL.

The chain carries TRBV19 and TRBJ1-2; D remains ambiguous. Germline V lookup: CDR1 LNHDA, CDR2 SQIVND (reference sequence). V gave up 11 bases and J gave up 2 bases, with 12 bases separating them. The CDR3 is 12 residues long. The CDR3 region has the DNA TGTGCCTCGTGGGTCCCAAACTATGGCTACACCTTC. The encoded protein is CASWVPNYGYTF.